The rows below give T cell receptor beta chains drawn from one sample of a study of T cell responses to AZD1222 COVID-19 vaccine. This table comes from immunoSEQ multiplex PCR, and its TCRdb copy is limited to in-frame clones, with some not included. The sample carries 130,000 or so clones, 70% to 90% recorded once. Sequences were derived from peripheral blood, sampled 28 days after the second dose of the MenACWY control vaccine. These receptors all stem from an adult who received the MenACWY meningococcal vaccine as a control. Each CDR3 is given with its conserved first and last residue. D genes are given only for firm matches. Expanded clones get a size class; other rows say once, few or many, or leave the size out.

j_call	clone_size	d_call	v_call	cdr3_nt	cdr3_aa
TRBJ2-1	-	-	TRBV3-1/TRBV3-2	TGTGCCAGCGGATCCGGGGCCCGCCCCGATGAGCAGTTCTTC	CASGSGARPDEQFF
TRBJ2-1	-	TRBD2	TRBV3-1/TRBV3-2	TGTGCCAGCAGCTTTGGACTAGCGGGGACGCAGTTCTTC	CASSFGLAGTQFF
TRBJ2-3	-	TRBD2	TRBV4-2	TGTGCCAGCAGCCAAAGGACTAGCGGGATTAATACGCAGTATTTT	CASSQRTSGINTQYF
TRBJ2-3	-	TRBD1	TRBV3-1/TRBV3-2	TGTGCCAGCAGCCGCAAGCCCCCAGACAGGGCAGATACGCAGTATTTT	CASSRKPPDRADTQYF
TRBJ1-2	-	-	TRBV24-1	TGTGCCACCAGTGGTCGGGACAACAACTATGGCTACACCTTC	CATSGRDNNYGYTF
TRBJ2-3	-	-	TRBV5-1	TGCGCCAGCAGCTTTCAGGGAGGCCTCACAGATACGCAGTATTTT	CASSFQGGLTDTQYF
TRBJ2-7	few	-	TRBV21-1	TGTGCCAGCAGTTCTTCCACGGGGCAGTACTTC	CASSSSTGQYF
TRBJ1-6	-	TRBD1	TRBV9	TGTGCCAGCAGCCCAGGGACAGCCAATCGTTCACCCCTCCACTTT	CASSPGTANRSPLHF
TRBJ2-1	-	-	TRBV4-1	TGCGCCAGCAGCCAAGAAAGCGAGGCAGCCCCTTACAATGAGCAGTTCTTC	CASSQESEAAPYNEQFF
TRBJ1-2	-	-	TRBV6-1	TGTGCCAGCAGTGAATGGGGCTACACCTTC	CASSEWGYTF
TRBJ1-1	-	-	TRBV6-5	TGTGCCAGCAGCCCCCGGGGCAGCCAAGCTTTCTTT	CASSPRGSQAFF
TRBJ1-2	-	-	TRBV28	TGTGCCAGCACCTTCCGGGATGGCTACACCTTC	CASTFRDGYTF
TRBJ1-6	once	-	TRBV27	TGTGCCAGCAGTTATCGTATTACACCGGGACTGCCTAATTCACCCCTCCACTTT	CASSYRITPGLPNSPLHF
TRBJ1-2	-	TRBD1	TRBV10-3	TGTGCCATCAGAGTTACAGGGGACAGCTATGGCTACACCTTC	CAIRVTGDSYGYTF
TRBJ1-6	-	-	TRBV7-2	TGTGCCAGCAGCTTAGCAGGCACACTACCCCTCCACTTT	CASSLAGTLPLHF
TRBJ2-2	-	TRBD1	TRBV5-8	TGTGCCAGCAGCCCCGGGACAGGGATTACCGGGGAGCTGTTTTTT	CASSPGTGITGELFF
TRBJ1-3	-	-	TRBV5-3	TGTGCCAGAAGTTGGCCAGCACCTCCCTCTGGAAACACCATATATTTT	CARSWPAPPSGNTIYF
TRBJ2-7	-	-	TRBV27	TGTGCCAGCAGAGGACTCGGGGCCACTACGAGGGAGTACTTC	CASRGLGATTREYF